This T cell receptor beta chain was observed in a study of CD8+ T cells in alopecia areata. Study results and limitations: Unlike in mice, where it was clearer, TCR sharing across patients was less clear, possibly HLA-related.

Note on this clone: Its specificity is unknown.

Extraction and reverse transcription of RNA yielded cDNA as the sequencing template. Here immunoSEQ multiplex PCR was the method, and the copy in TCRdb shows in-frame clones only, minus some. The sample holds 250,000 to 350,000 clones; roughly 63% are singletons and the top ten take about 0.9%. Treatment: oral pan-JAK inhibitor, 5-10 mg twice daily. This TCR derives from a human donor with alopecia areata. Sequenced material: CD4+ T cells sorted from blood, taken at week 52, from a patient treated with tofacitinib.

The CDR3 loop is CATSRAAVQETQYF. The CDR3, as DNA: TGTGCCACCAGCAGAGCCGCGGTCCAAGAGACCCAGTACTTC. The gene calls are TRBV15 and TRBJ2-5; D is uncertain. V lost 1 base, J lost 1 base, and 7 bases lay in between. Germline V gives CDR1 LNHNV, CDR2 YYDKDF (reference sequence). The CDR3 is 14 amino acids.